This T cell receptor beta chain emerged from a study of blood T cell repertoires in COVID-19. In the study overall: Acute and convalescent COVID-19 samples came from the United States, Italy and Spain. Nucleic acid was either cDNA or gDNA, and it came from T cells, B-cell-depleted T cells, or PBMCs.

Per the original methods: Estimation of nucleated cell counts relied on the amplification of reference gene primers. Sequencing used immunoSEQ multiplex PCR; TCRdb keeps in-frame clones, though not all of them. V and J calls and clone size follow that table, whereas D and trimming were derived from the DNA. The sample has fewer than 150,000 clones, around 86% seen once. V dropped 0 bases and J dropped 5; count of bases not matched to a gene: 9. Germline loops: CDR1 LNHDA, CDR2 SQIVND (reference sequence). The CDR3 is 17 amino acids. The receptor's source is a human donor in a cohort sampled during active COVID-19. Sequenced sample: peripheral blood. The gene calls are TRBV19 and TRBJ2-3; 9 bases line up with TRBD1. CDR3 region: CASSIDHRGRQGDTQYF. DNA of the CDR3: TGTGCCAGTAGTATAGATCACAGGGGGCGGCAAGGAGATACGCAGTATTTT.